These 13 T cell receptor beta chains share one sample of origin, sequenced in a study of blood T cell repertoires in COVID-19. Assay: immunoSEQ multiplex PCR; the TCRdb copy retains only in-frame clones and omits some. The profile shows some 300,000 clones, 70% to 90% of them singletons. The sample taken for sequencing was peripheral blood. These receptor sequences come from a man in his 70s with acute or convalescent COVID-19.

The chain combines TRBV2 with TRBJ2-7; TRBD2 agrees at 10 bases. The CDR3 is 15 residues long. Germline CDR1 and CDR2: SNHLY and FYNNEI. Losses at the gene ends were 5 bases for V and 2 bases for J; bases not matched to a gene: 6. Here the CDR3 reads CASSRALAGAYEQYF. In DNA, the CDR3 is TGTGCCAGCAGTAGAGCCCTAGCGGGAGCCTACGAGCAGTACTTC.

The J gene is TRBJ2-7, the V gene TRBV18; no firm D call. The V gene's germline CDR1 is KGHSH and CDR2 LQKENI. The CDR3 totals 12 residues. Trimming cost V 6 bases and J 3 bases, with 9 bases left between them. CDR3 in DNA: TGTGCCAGCTCCCCATCCCTCTACGAGCAGTACTTC. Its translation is CASSPSLYEQYF.

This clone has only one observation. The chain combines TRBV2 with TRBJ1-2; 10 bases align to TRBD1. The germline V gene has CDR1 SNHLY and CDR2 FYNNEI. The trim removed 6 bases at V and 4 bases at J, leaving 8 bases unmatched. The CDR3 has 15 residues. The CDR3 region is CASRAPGQGSYGYTF. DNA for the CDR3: TGTGCCAGCAGGGCACCGGGACAGGGGAGCTATGGCTACACCTTC.

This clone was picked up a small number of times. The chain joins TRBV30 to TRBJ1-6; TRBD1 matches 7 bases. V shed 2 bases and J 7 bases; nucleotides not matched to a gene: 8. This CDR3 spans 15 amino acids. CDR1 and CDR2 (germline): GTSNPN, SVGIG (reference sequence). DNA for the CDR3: TGTGCCTGGAGTACCTCCGGGACAGTAAATTCACCCCTCCACTTT. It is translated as CAWSTSGTVNSPLHF.

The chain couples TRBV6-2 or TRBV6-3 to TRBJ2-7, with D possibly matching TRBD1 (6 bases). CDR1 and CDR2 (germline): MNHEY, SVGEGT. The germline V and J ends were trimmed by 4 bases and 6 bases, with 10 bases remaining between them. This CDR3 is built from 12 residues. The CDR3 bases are TGTGCCAGCAGTTTACAGGGATTCGAGCAGTACTTC. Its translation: CASSLQGFEQYF.

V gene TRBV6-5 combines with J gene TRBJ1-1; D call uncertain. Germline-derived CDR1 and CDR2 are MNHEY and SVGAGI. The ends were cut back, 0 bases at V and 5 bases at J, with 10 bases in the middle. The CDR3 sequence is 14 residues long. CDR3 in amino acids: CASSYSETRTEAFF. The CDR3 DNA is TGTGCCAGCAGTTACTCGGAAACGAGGACTGAAGCTTTCTTT.

Here the CDR3 DNA reads TGTGCCAGCAGTCCTAGGTGGGCAGATACGCAGTATTTT. Protein sequence: CASSPRWADTQYF. The V call is TRBV11-2, the J call TRBJ2-3; D is unresolved. The CDR3 totals 13 residues. The germline V gene encodes CDR1 SGHAT and CDR2 FQNNGV. V was cut by 6 bases and J by 4 bases, with 11 bases left in between.

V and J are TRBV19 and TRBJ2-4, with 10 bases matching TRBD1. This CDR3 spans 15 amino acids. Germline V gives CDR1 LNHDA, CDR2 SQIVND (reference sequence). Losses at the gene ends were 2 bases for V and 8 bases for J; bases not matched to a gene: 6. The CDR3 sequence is CASSIPRDRGHIQYF. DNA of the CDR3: TGTGCCAGTAGTATACCCCGGGACAGGGGTCACATTCAGTACTTC.

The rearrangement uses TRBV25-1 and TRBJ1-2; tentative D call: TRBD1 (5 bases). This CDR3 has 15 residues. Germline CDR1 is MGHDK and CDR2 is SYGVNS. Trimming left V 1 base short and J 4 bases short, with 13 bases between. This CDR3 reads CASSEFAGHRYGYTF. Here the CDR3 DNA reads TGTGCCAGCAGTGAATTCGCGGGGCACCGCTATGGCTACACCTTC.

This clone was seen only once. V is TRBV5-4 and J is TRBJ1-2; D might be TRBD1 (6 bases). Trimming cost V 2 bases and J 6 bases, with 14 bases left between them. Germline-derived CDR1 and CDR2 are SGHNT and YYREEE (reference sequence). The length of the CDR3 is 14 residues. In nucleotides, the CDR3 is TGTGCCAGCAGCTTAATACAGGGAGAGGATGGCTACACCTTC. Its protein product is CASSLIQGEDGYTF.

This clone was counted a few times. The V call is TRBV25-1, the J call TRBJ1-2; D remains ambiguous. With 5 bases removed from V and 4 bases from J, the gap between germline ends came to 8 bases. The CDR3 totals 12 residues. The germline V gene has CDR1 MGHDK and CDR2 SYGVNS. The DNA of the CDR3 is TGTGCCAGCAGTAGGTGGGCCTATGGCTACACCTTC. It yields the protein CASSRWAYGYTF.

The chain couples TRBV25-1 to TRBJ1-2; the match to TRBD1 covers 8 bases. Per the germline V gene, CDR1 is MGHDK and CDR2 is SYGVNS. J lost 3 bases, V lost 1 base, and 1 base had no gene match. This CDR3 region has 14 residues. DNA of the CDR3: TGTGCCAGCAGTGAATCAGGGGGCGACTATGGCTACACCTTC. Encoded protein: CASSESGGDYGYTF.

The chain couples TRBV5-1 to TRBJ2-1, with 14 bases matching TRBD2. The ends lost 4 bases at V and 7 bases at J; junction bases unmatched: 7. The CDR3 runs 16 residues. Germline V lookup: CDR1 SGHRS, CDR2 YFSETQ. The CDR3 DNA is TGCGCCAGCAGCATGGGGACTAGCGGGGGAGAGAATGAGCAGTTCTTC. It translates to CASSMGTSGGENEQFF.